The 31 T cell receptor beta chains presented below share a single source sample, sequenced in a study of vaccination and CD4 T cells after COVID-19 (dated by TCRdb to between 2022 and 2023). Their cognate antigens are unknown. The treatment or condition label, read with the paper, signifies: approximately 9-day PBMC culture with coronavirus spike peptide pools or control peptides (ViraFEST assay). Library preparation used PCR. Sequencing took place on an Illumina iSeq 100. DNA from cultured CD4+ T cells was subjected to TCR sequencing with the Oncomine TCR Beta short-read assay at the Johns Hopkins FTIC core. TCRdb's own reprocessing of the public reads used fastp at Q25 and MiXCR and kept productive beta chains. Each entry is one CDR3 protein sequence, shown with its most common DNA and genes. Recorded for this sample are under 30,000 distinct CDR3 sequences; 43% of them occurred a single time. The ten largest clones take up around 6.9% of the sample.

The specimen was CD4+ T cells from blood, cultured in vitro. All receptors come from a human donor who had recovered from COVID-19.

The chain uses TRBV19 and TRBJ1-5, with TRBD1 matching over 9 bases. Per germline, CDR1 LNHDA and CDR2 SQIVND (reference sequence). Trimming removed 6 bases from V and 2 bases from J; junction bases left unmatched: 5. This CDR3 region has 15 residues. CDR3 coding DNA: TGTGCCAGTAGCCGACAGGGGGTAGGCAATCAGCCCCAGCATTTT. It encodes CASSRQGVGNQPQHF.

This clonotype turned up a few times. The junction departs from germline at one end; a sequencing error may be responsible. J is TRBJ1-1 and V is TRBV28; maybe TRBD1 (5 bases). Per the germline V gene, CDR1 is MDHEN and CDR2 is SYDVKM. This CDR3 region has 14 residues. The CDR3 DNA is TGTGCCACCAGTAAGCGGGGCCGAGGGACTGAAGCTTTCTTT. Residues: CATSKRGRGTEAFF.

The chain uses TRBV28 and TRBJ1-2, with D perhaps TRBD1 (6 bases). V gave up 5 bases and J gave up 7 bases, with 17 bases separating them. This CDR3 spans 14 amino acids. CDR1 and CDR2 from the germline V gene are MDHEN and SYDVKM. CDR3 nucleotide sequence: TGTGCCAGCAGTGCCCAACAGGGTCCGCGTGGCTACACCTTC. This codes for CASSAQQGPRGYTF.

CDR3 amino acids: CASMAGAALGSGNTIYF. Here the CDR3 DNA reads TGTGCCAGCATGGCAGGGGCCGCTTTAGGCTCTGGAAACACCATATATTTT. The chain recombines TRBV6-1 with TRBJ1-3; weak D call: TRBD1 (6 bases). This CDR3 spans 17 amino acids. V lost 7 bases to trimming and J lost 0 bases, with 19 bases between them. The germline V gene encodes CDR1 MNHNS and CDR2 SASEGT.

The J gene is TRBJ2-7, the V gene TRBV10-3, with a tentative D call TRBD2 (5 bases). The CDR3 contains 12 residues. Deletions cut 2 bases from V and 4 bases from J, with 6 bases between. In germline, CDR1 is ENHRY, CDR2 SYGVKD. Here the CDR3 DNA reads TGTGCCATCAGTGAGGGCGGGTACGAGCAGTACTTC. This translates into CAISEGGYEQYF.

This clonotype was seen more than once but under ten times. The chain couples TRBV12-3 or TRBV12-4 to TRBJ1-5; D is perhaps TRBD1 (5 bases). The germline V and J ends were trimmed by 5 bases and 4 bases, with 6 bases remaining between them. The CDR3 has 12 amino acids. CDR3 nucleotides: TGTGCCAGCAGTCCAGGGAATCAGCCCCAGCATTTT. As protein: CASSPGNQPQHF.

The genes are TRBV11-2 and TRBJ2-1; D is possibly TRBD2 (6 bases). The V end lost 1 base, the J end lost 4 bases, and 14 bases lay between the germline ends. This CDR3 is 16 amino acids long. Germline loops: CDR1 SGHAT, CDR2 FQNNGV. CDR3 in amino acids: CASSLAGGTRYNEQFF. CDR3 nucleotide sequence: TGTGCCAGCAGCTTAGCGGGCGGGACGAGGTACAATGAGCAGTTCTTC.

This rearrangement joins TRBV6-7 to TRBJ2-5, with D perhaps matching TRBD1 (5 bases). TRBV6-7 belongs to the ORF category, with a function that is uncertain. This CDR3 has 15 amino acids. The ends were cut back, 4 bases at V and 3 bases at J, with 15 bases in the middle. The CDR3 DNA follows: TGTGCCAGCAGTTTACTACAGGTACAAGAAGAGACCCAGTACTTC. This translates into CASSLLQVQEETQYF.

This chain uses TRBV2 with TRBJ2-6, with D uncertain. Trimming pared 7 bases from V and 4 bases from J, leaving 5 bases between. Germline CDR1 is SNHLY and CDR2 is FYNNEI. The CDR3 covers 12 residues. The CDR3 bases are TGTGCCAGCACTTACGGGGCCAACGTCCTGACTTTC. Translation gives CASTYGANVLTF.

The gene calls are TRBV7-3 and TRBJ2-5, with 8 bases identical to TRBD2. The junction had 5 bases not matched to a gene; V was cut back by 1 base and J by 4 bases. The CDR3 has 15 residues. Per germline, CDR1 SGHTA and CDR2 FQGTGA. The CDR3 is CASSLNGGGRETQYF. The CDR3 nucleotides are TGTGCCAGCAGCTTAAATGGCGGGGGGCGAGAGACCCAGTACTTC.

The J gene is TRBJ1-1, the V gene TRBV5-1, with 8 bases lining up with TRBD1. This CDR3 is built from 17 residues. Trimming at V came to 0 bases and at J to 0 bases, leaving 7 bases not matched to a gene. Looked up from germline, CDR1 is SGHRS and CDR2 is YFSETQ. The CDR3 nucleotides read TGCGCCAGCAGCTTGGGTAGGGACAGGCGGATGAACACTGAAGCTTTCTTT. Its translation: CASSLGRDRRMNTEAFF.

The sample holds a few counts of this clonotype. The CDR3 loop is CASRANRGRDTEAFF. CDR3 in DNA: TGTGCCAGCAGGGCAAACAGGGGTCGGGACACTGAAGCTTTCTTT. V and J are TRBV6-1 and TRBJ1-1; 7 nucleotides agree with TRBD1. The germline V gene encodes CDR1 MNHNS and CDR2 SASEGT. This CDR3 spans 15 amino acids. The junction had 10 bases not matched to a gene; V was cut back by 6 bases and J by 3 bases.

This chain uses TRBV28 with TRBJ1-5; 8 nucleotides line up with TRBD1. V gave up 6 bases and J gave up 1 base; unmatched junction bases: 5. This CDR3 spans 15 amino acids. The germline V gene has CDR1 MDHEN and CDR2 SYDVKM. The CDR3 loop reads CASSNRGGSNQPQHF. The CDR3 bases are TGTGCCAGCAGCAACAGGGGGGGAAGCAATCAGCCCCAGCATTTT.

The V gene is TRBV28, the J gene TRBJ1-2, with D possibly TRBD1 on 5 matching bases. CDR1 MDHEN and CDR2 SYDVKM come from the germline V gene. The V and J ends lost 4 bases and 3 bases respectively, with 21 bases between them. This CDR3 has 17 amino acids. The CDR3 nucleotides read TGTGCCAGCAGTTCTCACGGGGGGAAGCAGTTTTACTATGGCTACACCTTC. This sequence encodes CASSSHGGKQFYYGYTF.

The gene calls are TRBV28 and TRBJ2-1; 14 bases are shared with TRBD2. J was trimmed by 7 bases and V by 2 bases; bases with no gene match: 1. Germline V CDR1 and CDR2: MDHEN, SYDVKM. This CDR3 has 15 residues. The CDR3 region has the DNA TGTGCCAGCAGTTTACGGACTAGCGGGAGGAATGAGCAGTTCTTC. Translating gives CASSLRTSGRNEQFF.

This clonotype came up a few times. The chain links TRBV7-6 to TRBJ2-7, with D hard to call. V was shortened by 5 bases and J by 0 bases, with 11 bases between the two germline ends. This CDR3 comprises 14 residues. Germline lookup yields CDR1 SGHVS and CDR2 FNYEAQ. CDR3: CASSQTRNSYEQYF. The CDR3 region has the DNA TGTGCCAGCAGCCAAACCCGCAACTCCTACGAGCAGTACTTC.

The J gene is TRBJ2-3, the V gene TRBV11-2; 11 bases are a match to TRBD1. Germline CDR1 reads SGHAT; CDR2 reads FQNNGV. The trim removed 6 bases at V and 7 bases at J, leaving 6 bases unmatched. This CDR3 has 14 amino acids. CDR3 in amino acids: CASRRTGGRNTQYF. The DNA of the CDR3 is TGTGCCAGCAGACGGACAGGGGGCAGGAATACGCAGTATTTT.

The rearrangement joins TRBV20-1 to TRBJ1-6, with 12 bases fitting TRBD1. CDR1 DFQATT and CDR2 SNEGSKA come from the germline V gene (reference sequence). J gave up 0 bases and V 6 bases, and 6 bases lay outside the gene matches. The length of the CDR3 is 17 residues. CDR3 coding DNA: TGCAGTGCACGGGACAGGGGGCGAAGCTCCTATAATTCACCCCTCCACTTT. Protein product: CSARDRGRSSYNSPLHF.

Only a few counts were recorded for this clonotype. The chain uses TRBV20-1 and TRBJ2-3, with 7 bases fitting TRBD2. The CDR3 runs 15 residues. The germline gives CDR1 DFQATT, CDR2 SNEGSKA (reference sequence). The trim removed 4 bases at V and 0 bases at J, leaving 7 bases unmatched. The CDR3 protein is CSATPGGPSTDTQYF. The CDR3 nucleotides read TGCAGTGCTACCCCGGGAGGCCCTAGCACAGATACGCAGTATTTT.

The rearrangement uses TRBV2 and TRBJ2-7; D might be TRBD1 (6 bases). CDR1 is SNHLY and CDR2 is FYNNEI in the germline V gene. Deletions cut 5 bases from V and 5 bases from J, with 13 bases between. The CDR3 spans 13 residues. The CDR3 loop is CASSTDRRNEQYF. The CDR3, as DNA: TGTGCCAGCAGTACCGACAGGAGGAACGAGCAGTACTTC.

This sequence joins TRBV24-1 and TRBJ2-1, with a tentative D call TRBD2 (6 bases). Deletions cut 2 bases from V and 1 base from J, with 17 bases between. The CDR3 is 18 residues long. From germline, CDR1 is KGHDR and CDR2 SFDVKD. The CDR3 here is CATSDYMRGVGSYNEQFF. As DNA, the CDR3 is TGTGCCACCAGTGATTATATGCGGGGAGTGGGTTCCTACAATGAGCAGTTCTTC.

This clonotype was observed a handful of times. V usage is TRBV20-1 and J usage is TRBJ1-1, with a weak D call TRBD1 (6 bases). Germline CDR1 reads DFQATT; CDR2 reads SNEGSKA (reference sequence). Trimming removed 2 bases from V and 6 bases from J, with 10 bases in between. The CDR3 runs to 12 residues. The CDR3 bases are TGCAGTGCTAGAAAAACAGGGTCTGAAGCTTTCTTT. This translates into CSARKTGSEAFF.

This clonotype was counted only a few times. V and J are TRBV20-1 and TRBJ2-7, with 9 bases matching TRBD2. The trim removed 6 bases at V and 0 bases at J, leaving 15 bases unmatched. The CDR3 covers 17 residues. CDR1 is DFQATT, CDR2 SNEGSKA, per germline (reference sequence). The CDR3, as DNA: TGCAGTGCCCAGGGGTCCAGGCCGGGACTAGCCTCCTACGAGCAGTACTTC. Translation: CSAQGSRPGLASYEQYF.

This chain connects TRBV28 to TRBJ2-7, with D perhaps TRBD2 (8 bases). The CDR3 has 14 amino acids. V was pared by 6 bases and J by 6 bases, with 18 bases between. Germline V lookup: CDR1 MDHEN, CDR2 SYDVKM. DNA of the CDR3: TGTGCCAGCAGCTTGGGACTAGGGGGCGGCGAGCAGTACTTC. This codes for CASSLGLGGGEQYF.

The gene calls are TRBV6-1 and TRBJ1-1; TRBD1 aligns across 7 bases. CDR1 and CDR2 (germline): MNHNS, SASEGT. CDR3 length equals 17 residues. V shed 4 bases, J shed 0 bases, and the junction held 11 bases outside the gene matches. CDR3 coding DNA: TGTGCCAGCAGTGGACGACAGGGCAGTCGGATGAACACTGAAGCTTTCTTT. It codes for CASSGRQGSRMNTEAFF.

The chain has TRBV7-8 and TRBJ2-2, with D hard to call. The ends were cut back, 5 bases at V and 11 bases at J, with 18 bases in the middle. CDR1 SGHVS and CDR2 FQNEAQ come from the germline V gene. CDR3 length: 14 residues. The CDR3 region has the DNA TGTGCCAGCAGCCCTAGACCCTCTACTGCTGAGCTGTTTTTT. It translates to CASSPRPSTAELFF.

This clonotype was detected only a few times. J is TRBJ2-7 and V is TRBV6-2 or TRBV6-3; a possible D gene is TRBD2 (5 bases). The CDR3 runs 11 residues. Germline V gene lookup returns CDR1 MNHEY and CDR2 SVGEGT. The V end lost 8 bases, the J end lost 0 bases, and 5 bases lay between the germline ends. CDR3 protein: CASGSSYEQYF. CDR3 bases: TGTGCCAGCGGGAGCTCCTACGAGCAGTACTTC.

This clonotype appeared once. Mismatch with germline at one junction end may stem from a read error. This sequence joins TRBV6-1 and TRBJ1-1; maybe TRBD1 (5 bases). There are 14 residues in the CDR3. Germline loops: CDR1 MNHNS, CDR2 SASEGT. CDR3 nucleotides: TGTGCCAGCATTGAAAGCGGGGGGGTAACCGAAGCTTTCTTT. Translation: CASIESGGVTEAFF.

This chain uses TRBV7-2 with TRBJ2-5; no clear D. Per germline, CDR1 SGHTA and CDR2 FQGNSA. With 5 bases removed from V and 7 bases from J, the gap between germline ends came to 8 bases. This CDR3 is 11 amino acids long. CDR3 sequence reads: CASSLIATQYF. CDR3 coding DNA: TGTGCCAGCAGCCTAATTGCGACCCAGTACTTC. The variable domain in full, with the rest retrieved from reference TRBV7-2 and TRBJ2-5, is GAGVSQSPSNKVTEKGKDVELRCDPISGHTALYWYRQSLGQGLEFLIYFQGNSAPDKSGLPSDRFSAERTGGSVSTLTIQRTQQEDSAVYLCASSLIATQYFGPGTRLLVL.

The J gene is TRBJ1-6, the V gene TRBV16; possibly TRBD1 for D (6 bases). Germline V gives CDR1 KGHSY, CDR2 FQNENV. CDR3 size: 15 residues. The V gene lost 2 bases and the J gene lost 6 bases, with 11 bases spanning the gap. CDR3 in amino acids: CASSQLQGSNSPLHF. Here the CDR3 DNA reads TGTGCCAGCAGCCAACTACAGGGTAGTAATTCACCCCTCCACTTT.

This clonotype has more than one count but fewer than ten. This chain connects TRBV15 to TRBJ1-5; D is possibly TRBD1 (5 bases). The germline gives CDR1 LNHNV, CDR2 YYDKDF (reference sequence). Trimming removed 3 bases from V and 7 bases from J, with 16 bases in between. There are 15 residues in the CDR3. The chain's CDR3 is CATSSLAGGGQPQHF. Written as DNA, the CDR3 is TGTGCCACCAGCAGCCTGGCGGGGGGTGGACAGCCCCAGCATTTT.